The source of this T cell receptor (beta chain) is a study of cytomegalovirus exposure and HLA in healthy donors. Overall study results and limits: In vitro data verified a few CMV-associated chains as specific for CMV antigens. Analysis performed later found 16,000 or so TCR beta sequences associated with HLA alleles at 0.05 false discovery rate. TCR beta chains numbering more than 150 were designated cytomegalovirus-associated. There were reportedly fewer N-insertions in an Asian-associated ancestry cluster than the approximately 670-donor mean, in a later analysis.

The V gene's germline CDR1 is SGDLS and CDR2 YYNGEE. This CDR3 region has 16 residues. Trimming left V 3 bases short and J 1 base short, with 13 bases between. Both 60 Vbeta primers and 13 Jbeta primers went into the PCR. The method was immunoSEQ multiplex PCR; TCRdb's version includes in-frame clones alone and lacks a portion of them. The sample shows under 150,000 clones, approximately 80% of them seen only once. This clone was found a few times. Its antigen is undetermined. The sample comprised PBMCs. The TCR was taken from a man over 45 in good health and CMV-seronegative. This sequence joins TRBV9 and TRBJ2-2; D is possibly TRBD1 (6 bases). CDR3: CASSATGKKNTGELFF. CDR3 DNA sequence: TGTGCCAGCAGCGCAACAGGGAAGAAGAACACCGGGGAGCTGTTTTTT.